The source of this T cell receptor (beta chain) is a study of blood T cells in healthy people across ages. Germline loops: CDR1 MNHEY, CDR2 SMNVEV (reference sequence). CDR3 length: 14 amino acids. Trimming removed 4 bases at V and 7 bases at J, with 14 bases between. A second PCR of about 7 to 12 cycles used a sample-barcoded 5' primer and a J-beta primer mix. Each cDNA molecule was tagged by a template-switch adaptor that had 12 random nucleotides. TCRdb redid the calling of the 5' RACE reads with MiXCR, one entry per CDR3 protein. The sample shows 1.4 million to 1.5 million distinct CDR3 sequences, approximately 40% of them seen only once. Study results and limitations: Roughly linear age-related decline in beta diversity appeared, significant by age approximately 43. Unsorted PBMC input precluded a conclusive naive versus antigen-experienced comparison.

This clonotype was picked up a small number of times. Its cognate antigen is unknown. The TCR sequence derives from a woman between 18 and 29 years old in good health. Material for sequencing was blood. The J gene is TRBJ2-1, the V gene TRBV27; D unresolved. The DNA for the CDR3 is TGTGCCAGCAGTTCCCCTTCGCCCGCGAATGAGCAGTTCTTC. This sequence encodes CASSSPSPANEQFF.